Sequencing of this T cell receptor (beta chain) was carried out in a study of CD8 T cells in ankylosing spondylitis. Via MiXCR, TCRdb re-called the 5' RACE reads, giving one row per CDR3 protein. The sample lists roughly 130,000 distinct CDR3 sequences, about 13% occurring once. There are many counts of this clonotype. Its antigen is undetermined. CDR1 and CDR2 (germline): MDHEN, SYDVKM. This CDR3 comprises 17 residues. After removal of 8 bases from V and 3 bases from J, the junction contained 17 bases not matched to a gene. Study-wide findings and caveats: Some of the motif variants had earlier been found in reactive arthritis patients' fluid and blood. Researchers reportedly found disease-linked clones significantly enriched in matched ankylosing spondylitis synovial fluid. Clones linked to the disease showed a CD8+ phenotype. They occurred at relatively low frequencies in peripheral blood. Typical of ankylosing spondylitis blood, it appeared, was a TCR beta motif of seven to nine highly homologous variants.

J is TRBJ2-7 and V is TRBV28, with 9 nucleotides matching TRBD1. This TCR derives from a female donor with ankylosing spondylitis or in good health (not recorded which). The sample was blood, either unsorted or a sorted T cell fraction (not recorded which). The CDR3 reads CASQTTPGTGRSYEQYF. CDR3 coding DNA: TGTGCCAGCCAAACAACCCCCGGGACAGGGAGAAGCTACGAGCAGTACTTC.